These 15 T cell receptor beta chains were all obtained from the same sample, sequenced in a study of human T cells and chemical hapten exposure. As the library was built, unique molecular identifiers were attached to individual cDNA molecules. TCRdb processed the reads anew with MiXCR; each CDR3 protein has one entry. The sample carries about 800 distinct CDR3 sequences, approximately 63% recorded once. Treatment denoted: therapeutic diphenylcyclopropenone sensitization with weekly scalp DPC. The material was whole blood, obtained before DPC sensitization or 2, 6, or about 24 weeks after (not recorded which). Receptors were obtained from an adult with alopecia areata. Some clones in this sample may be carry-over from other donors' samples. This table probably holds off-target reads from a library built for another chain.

CDR3 nucleotide sequence: TGTGCCAGCAGCTTGCCCCAGGGGCAGTACGAGCAGTACTTC. It encodes CASSLPQGQYEQYF. The genes are TRBV7-9 and TRBJ2-7; TRBD1 is a possible D gene (6 bases). This CDR3 has 14 residues. The V end lost 3 bases, the J end lost 4 bases, and 13 bases lay between the germline ends. The germline V gene has CDR1 SEHNR and CDR2 FQNEAQ (reference sequence).

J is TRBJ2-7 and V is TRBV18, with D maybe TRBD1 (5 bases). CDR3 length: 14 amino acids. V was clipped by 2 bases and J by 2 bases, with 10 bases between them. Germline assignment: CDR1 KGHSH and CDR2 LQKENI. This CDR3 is CASSPGQGTYEQYF. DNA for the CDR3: TGTGCCAGCTCACCAGGGCAGGGAACCTACGAGCAGTACTTC.

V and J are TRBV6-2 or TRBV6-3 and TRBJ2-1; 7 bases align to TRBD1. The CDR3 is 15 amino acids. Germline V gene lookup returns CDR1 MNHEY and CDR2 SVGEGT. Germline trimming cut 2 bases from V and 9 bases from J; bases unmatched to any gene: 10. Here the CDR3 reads CASSYVTGVKGEQFF. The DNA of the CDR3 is TGTGCCAGCAGTTACGTAACAGGGGTTAAGGGTGAGCAGTTCTTC.

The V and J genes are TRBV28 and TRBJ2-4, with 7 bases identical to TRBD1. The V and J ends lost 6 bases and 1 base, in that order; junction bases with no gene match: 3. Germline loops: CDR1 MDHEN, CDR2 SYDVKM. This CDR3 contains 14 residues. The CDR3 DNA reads TGTGCCAGCAGCCCGACAGGGGCCAAAAACATTCAGTACTTC. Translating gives CASSPTGAKNIQYF.

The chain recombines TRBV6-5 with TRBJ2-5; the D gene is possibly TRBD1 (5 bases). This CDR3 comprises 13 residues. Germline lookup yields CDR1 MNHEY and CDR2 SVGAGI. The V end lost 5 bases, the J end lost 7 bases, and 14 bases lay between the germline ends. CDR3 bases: TGTGCCAGCAGTCTCGCACCTACAGGGACCCAGTACTTC. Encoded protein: CASSLAPTGTQYF.

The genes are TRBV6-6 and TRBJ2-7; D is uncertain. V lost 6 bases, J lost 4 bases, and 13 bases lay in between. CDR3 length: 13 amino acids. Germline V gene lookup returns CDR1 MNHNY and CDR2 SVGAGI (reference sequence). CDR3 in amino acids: CASSRPPGYEQYF. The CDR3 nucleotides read TGTGCCAGCAGCCGCCCCCCCGGATACGAGCAGTACTTC.

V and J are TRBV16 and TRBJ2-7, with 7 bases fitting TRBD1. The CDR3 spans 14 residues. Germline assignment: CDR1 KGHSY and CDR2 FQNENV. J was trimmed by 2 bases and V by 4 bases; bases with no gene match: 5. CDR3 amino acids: CASSRGGSTYEQYF. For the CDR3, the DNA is TGTGCCAGCAGCCGAGGGGGCTCCACCTACGAGCAGTACTTC.

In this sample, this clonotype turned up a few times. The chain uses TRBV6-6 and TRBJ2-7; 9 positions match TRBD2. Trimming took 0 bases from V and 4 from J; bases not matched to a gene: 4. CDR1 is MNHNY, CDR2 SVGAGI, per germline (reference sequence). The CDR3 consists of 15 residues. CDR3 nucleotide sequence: TGTGCCAGCAGTTACTCGTCTAGCGGGGCATACGAGCAGTACTTC. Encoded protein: CASSYSSSGAYEQYF.

This chain's CDR3 is CASSNAPGVSSYNEQFF. The CDR3 DNA reads TGTGCCAGCAGTAACGCCCCAGGGGTGAGCTCCTACAATGAGCAGTTCTTC. The V gene is TRBV6-2 or TRBV6-3, the J gene TRBJ2-1, with TRBD1 as a possible D gene (6 bases). CDR3 size: 17 residues. CDR1 and CDR2 from the germline V gene are MNHEY and SVGEGT. V lost 5 bases and J 0 bases, leaving 17 bases between the germline ends.

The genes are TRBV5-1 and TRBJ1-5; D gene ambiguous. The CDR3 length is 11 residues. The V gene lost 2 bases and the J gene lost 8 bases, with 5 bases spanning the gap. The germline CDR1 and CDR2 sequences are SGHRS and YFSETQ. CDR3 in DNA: TGCGCCAGCAGCTTCAGAGAGCCCCAGCATTTT. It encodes CASSFREPQHF. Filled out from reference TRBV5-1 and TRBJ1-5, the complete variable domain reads KAGVTQTPRYLIKTRGQQVTLSCSPISGHRSVSWYQQTPGQGLQFLFEYFSETQRNKGNFPGRFSGRQFSNSRSEMNVSTLELGDSALYLCASSFREPQHFGDGTRLSIL.

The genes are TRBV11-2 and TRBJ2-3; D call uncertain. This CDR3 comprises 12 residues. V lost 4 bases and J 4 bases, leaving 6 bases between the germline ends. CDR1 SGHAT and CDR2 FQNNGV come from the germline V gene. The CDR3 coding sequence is TGTGCCAGCAGCTCCTACCCAGATACGCAGTATTTT. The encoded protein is CASSSYPDTQYF.

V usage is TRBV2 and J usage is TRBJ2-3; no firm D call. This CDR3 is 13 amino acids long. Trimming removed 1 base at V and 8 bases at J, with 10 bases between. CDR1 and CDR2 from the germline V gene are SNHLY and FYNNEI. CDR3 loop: CASSEGTTGTQYF. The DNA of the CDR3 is TGTGCCAGCAGTGAAGGCACTACCGGTACGCAGTATTTT.

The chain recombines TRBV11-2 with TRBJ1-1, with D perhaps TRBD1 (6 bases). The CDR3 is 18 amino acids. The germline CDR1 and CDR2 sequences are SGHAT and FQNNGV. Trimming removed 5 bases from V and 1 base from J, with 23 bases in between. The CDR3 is CASSPLGYETGENTEAFF. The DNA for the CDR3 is TGTGCCAGCAGCCCGCTTGGGTACGAGACAGGAGAGAACACTGAAGCTTTCTTT.

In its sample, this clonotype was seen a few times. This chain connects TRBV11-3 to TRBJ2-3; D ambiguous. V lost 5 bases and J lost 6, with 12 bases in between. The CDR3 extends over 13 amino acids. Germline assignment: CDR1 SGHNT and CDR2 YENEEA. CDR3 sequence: CASSTPQHDTQYF. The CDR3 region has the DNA TGTGCCAGCAGCACGCCGCAGCACGATACGCAGTATTTT.

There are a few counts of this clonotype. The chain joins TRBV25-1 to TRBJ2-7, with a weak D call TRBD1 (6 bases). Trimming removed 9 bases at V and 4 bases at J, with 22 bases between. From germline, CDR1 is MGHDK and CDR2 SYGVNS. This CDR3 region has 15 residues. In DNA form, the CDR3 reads TGTGCCAGGGCGGACAGCCTCCTAATACGATACGAGCAGTACTTC. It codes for CARADSLLIRYEQYF.